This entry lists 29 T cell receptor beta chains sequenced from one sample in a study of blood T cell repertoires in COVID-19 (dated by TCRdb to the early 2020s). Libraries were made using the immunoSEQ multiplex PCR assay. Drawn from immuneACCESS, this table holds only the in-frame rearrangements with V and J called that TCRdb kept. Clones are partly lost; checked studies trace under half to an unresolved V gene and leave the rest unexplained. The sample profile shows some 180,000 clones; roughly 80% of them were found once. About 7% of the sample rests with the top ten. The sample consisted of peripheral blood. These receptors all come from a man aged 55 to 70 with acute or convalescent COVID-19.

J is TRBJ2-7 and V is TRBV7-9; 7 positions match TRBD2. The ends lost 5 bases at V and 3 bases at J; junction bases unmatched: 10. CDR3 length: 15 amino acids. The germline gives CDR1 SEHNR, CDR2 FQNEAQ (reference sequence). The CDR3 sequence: CASSPREGSVYEQYF. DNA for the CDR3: TGTGCCAGCAGCCCGAGGGAGGGGTCGGTCTACGAGCAGTACTTC.

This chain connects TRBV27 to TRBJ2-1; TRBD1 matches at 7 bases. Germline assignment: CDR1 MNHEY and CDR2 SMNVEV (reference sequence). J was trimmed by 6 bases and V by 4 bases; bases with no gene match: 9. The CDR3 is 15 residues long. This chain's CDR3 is CASSSRDSPFNEQFF. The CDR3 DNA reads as TGTGCCAGCAGTTCCCGGGACAGTCCTTTCAATGAGCAGTTCTTC.

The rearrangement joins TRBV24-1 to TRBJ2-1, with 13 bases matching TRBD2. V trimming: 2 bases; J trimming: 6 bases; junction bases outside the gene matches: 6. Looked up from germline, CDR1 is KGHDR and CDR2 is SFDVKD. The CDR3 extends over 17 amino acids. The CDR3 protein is CATSDSQGLAGINEQFF. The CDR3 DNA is TGTGCCACCAGTGATTCCCAGGGACTAGCGGGAATCAATGAGCAGTTCTTC.

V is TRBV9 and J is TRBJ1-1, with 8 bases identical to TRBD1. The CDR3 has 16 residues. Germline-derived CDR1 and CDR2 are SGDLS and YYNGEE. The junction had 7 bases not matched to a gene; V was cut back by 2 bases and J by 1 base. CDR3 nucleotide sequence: TGTGCCAGCAGCGTCGGACAGGGATGGGAGAACACTGAAGCTTTCTTT. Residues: CASSVGQGWENTEAFF.

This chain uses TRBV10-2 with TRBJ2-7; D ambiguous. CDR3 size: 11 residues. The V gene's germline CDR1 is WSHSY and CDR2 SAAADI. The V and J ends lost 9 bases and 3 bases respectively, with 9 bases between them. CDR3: CASWALYEQYF. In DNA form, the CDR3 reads TGCGCCAGTTGGGCACTCTACGAGCAGTACTTC.

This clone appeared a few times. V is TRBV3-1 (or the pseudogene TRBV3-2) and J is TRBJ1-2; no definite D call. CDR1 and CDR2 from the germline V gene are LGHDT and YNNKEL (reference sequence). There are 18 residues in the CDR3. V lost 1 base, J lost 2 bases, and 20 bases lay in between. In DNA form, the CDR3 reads TGTGCCAGCAGCCAAGGATTTTCTAGGGAGGGAAGGAACTATGGCTACACCTTC. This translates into CASSQGFSREGRNYGYTF.

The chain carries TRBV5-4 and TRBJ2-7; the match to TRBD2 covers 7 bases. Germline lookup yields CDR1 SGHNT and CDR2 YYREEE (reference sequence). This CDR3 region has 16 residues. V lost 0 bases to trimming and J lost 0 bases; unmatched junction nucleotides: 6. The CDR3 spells CASSLVGGGASYEQYF. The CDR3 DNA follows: TGTGCCAGCAGCTTGGTTGGCGGGGGAGCCTCCTACGAGCAGTACTTC. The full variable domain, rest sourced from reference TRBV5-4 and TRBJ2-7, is ETGVTQSPTHLIKTRGQQVTLRCSSQSGHNTVSWYQQALGQGPQFIFQYYREEENGRGNFPPRFSGLQFPNYSSELNVNALELDDSALYLCASSLVGGGASYEQYFGPGTRLTVT.

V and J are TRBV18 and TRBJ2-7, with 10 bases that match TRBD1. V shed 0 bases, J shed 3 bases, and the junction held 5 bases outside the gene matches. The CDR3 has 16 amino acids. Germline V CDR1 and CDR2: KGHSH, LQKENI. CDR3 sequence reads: CASSPPRGQGDYEQYF. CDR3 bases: TGTGCCAGCTCACCACCGCGCGGACAGGGGGACTACGAGCAGTACTTC.

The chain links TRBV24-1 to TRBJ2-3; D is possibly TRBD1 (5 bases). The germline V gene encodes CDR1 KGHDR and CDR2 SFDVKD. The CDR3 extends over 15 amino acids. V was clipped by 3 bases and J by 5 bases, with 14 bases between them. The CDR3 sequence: CATSDPRGAGDTQYF. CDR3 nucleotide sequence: TGTGCCACCAGTGATCCTAGGGGCGCCGGAGATACGCAGTATTTT.

The chain's CDR3 is CASSQDSWDRADTEAFF. CDR3 nucleotides: TGCGCCAGCAGCCAAGATAGCTGGGACAGGGCTGACACTGAAGCTTTCTTT. The chain joins TRBV4-1 to TRBJ1-1, with TRBD1 matching 9 bases. Germline CDR1 is MGHRA and CDR2 is YSYEKL. The junction had 8 bases not matched to a gene; V was cut back by 0 bases and J by 3 bases. There are 17 residues in the CDR3.

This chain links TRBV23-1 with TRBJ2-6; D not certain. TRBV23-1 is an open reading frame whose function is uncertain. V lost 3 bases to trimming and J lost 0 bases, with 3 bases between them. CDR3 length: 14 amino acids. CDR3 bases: TGCGCCAGCAGTCACGGCTCTGGGGCCAACGTCCTGACTTTC. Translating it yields CASSHGSGANVLTF.

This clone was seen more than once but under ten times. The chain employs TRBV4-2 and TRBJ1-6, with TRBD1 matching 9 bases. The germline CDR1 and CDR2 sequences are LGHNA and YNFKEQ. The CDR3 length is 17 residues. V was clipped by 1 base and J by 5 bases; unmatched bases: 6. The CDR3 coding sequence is TGTGCCAGCAGCCAAGTGGCTGGGACAGGGAATAATTCACCCCTCCACTTT. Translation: CASSQVAGTGNNSPLHF.

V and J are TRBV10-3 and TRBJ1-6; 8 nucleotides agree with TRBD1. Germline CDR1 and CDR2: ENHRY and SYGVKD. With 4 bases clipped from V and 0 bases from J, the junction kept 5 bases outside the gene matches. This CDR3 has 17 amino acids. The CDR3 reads CAISVEDRGSYNSPLHF. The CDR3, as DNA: TGTGCCATCAGTGTTGAAGACAGGGGCTCCTATAATTCACCCCTCCACTTT.

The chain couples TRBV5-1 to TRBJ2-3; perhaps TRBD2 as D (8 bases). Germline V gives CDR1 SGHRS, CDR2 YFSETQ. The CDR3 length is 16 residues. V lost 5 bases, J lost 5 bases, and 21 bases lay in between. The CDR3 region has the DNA TGCGCCAGCAGTCTAACCGGGAGGGGGCGTCTAGATACGCAGTATTTT. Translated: CASSLTGRGRLDTQYF.

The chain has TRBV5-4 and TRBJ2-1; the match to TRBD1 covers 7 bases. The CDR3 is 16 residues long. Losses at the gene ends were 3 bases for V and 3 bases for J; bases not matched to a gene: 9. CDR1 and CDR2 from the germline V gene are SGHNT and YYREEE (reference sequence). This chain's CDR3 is CASSYPRGTLYNEQFF. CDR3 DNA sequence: TGTGCCAGCAGCTACCCCAGGGGGACCCTCTACAATGAGCAGTTCTTC.

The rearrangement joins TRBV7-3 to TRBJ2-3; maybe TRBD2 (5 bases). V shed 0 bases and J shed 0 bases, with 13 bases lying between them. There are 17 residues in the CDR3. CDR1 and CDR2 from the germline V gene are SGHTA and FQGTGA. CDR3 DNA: TGTGCCAGCAGCTTAACGTTCGGCGGAGGAAGCACAGATACGCAGTATTTT. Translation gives CASSLTFGGGSTDTQYF.

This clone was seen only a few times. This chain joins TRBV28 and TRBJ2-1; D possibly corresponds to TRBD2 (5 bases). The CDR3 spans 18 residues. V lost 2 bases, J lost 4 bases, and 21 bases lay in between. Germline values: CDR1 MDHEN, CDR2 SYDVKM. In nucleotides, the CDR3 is TGTGCCAGCAGTTTAAGGGCGGGTAACGGCCGGAAATACAATGAGCAGTTCTTC. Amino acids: CASSLRAGNGRKYNEQFF.

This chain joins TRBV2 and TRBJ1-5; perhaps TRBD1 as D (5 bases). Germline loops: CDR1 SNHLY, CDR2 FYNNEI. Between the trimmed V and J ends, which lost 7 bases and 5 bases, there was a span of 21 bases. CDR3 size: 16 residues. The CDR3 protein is CASNPRNPAGDQPQHF. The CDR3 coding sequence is TGTGCCAGCAATCCCCGGAACCCGGCGGGGGATCAGCCCCAGCATTTT.

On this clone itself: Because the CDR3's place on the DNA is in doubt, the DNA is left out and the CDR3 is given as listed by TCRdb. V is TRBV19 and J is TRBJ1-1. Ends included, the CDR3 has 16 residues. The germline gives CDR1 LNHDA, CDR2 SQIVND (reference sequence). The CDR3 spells CASSIGASGRGTEAFF.

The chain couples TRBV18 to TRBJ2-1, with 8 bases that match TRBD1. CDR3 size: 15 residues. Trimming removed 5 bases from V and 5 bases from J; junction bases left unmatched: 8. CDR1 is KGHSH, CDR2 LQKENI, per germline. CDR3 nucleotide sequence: TGTGCCAGCTCAGGGGACAGGACAGTTAACAATGAGCAGTTCTTC. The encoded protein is CASSGDRTVNNEQFF.

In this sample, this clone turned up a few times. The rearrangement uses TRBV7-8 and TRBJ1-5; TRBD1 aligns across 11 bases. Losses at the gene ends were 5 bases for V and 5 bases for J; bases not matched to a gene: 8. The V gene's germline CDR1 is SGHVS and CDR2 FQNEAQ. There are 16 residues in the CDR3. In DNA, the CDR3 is TGTGCCAGCAGCCCCCGCCGGACAGGGGGCGATCAGCCCCAGCATTTT. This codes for CASSPRRTGGDQPQHF.

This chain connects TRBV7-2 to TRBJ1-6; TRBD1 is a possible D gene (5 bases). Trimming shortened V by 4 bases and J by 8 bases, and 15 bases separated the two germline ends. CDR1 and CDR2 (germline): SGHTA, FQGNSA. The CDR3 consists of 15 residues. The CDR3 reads CASSSTATPYSPLHF. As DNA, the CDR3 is TGTGCCAGCAGCTCGACAGCGACCCCCTATTCACCCCTCCACTTT. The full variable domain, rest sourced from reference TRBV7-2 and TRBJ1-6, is GAGVSQSPSNKVTEKGKDVELRCDPISGHTALYWYRQSLGQGLEFLIYFQGNSAPDKSGLPSDRFSAERTGGSVSTLTIQRTQQEDSAVYLCASSSTATPYSPLHFGNGTRLTVT.

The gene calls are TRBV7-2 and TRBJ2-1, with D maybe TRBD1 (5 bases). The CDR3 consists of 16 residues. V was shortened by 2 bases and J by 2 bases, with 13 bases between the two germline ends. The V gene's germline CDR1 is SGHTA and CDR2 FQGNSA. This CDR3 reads CASSLLGPSPYNEQFF. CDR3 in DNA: TGTGCCAGCAGCTTACTGGGGCCTTCCCCCTACAATGAGCAGTTCTTC. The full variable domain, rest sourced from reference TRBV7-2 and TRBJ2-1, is GAGVSQSPSNKVTEKGKDVELRCDPISGHTALYWYRQSLGQGLEFLIYFQGNSAPDKSGLPSDRFSAERTGGSVSTLTIQRTQQEDSAVYLCASSLLGPSPYNEQFFGPGTRLTVL.

The CDR3 DNA reads as TGTGCCAGCAGCGGGGAGTTACCCTACAATGAGCAGTTCTTC. This encodes CASSGELPYNEQFF. This chain connects TRBV2 to TRBJ2-1; TRBD2 might be the D (5 bases). There are 14 residues in the CDR3. V lost 6 bases to trimming and J lost 2 bases, with 11 bases between them. CDR1 is SNHLY, CDR2 FYNNEI, per germline.

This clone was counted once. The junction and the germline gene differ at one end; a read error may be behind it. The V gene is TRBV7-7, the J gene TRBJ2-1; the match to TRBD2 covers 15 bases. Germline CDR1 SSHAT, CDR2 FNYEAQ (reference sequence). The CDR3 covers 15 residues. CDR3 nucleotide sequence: TGTGCTAGCAGCCCCGGACTAGCGGGGGGGAATGAGCAGTTCTTC. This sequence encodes CASSPGLAGGNEQFF.

The CDR3 sequence is CSVVAFIAGQGIVNTEAFF. CDR3 in DNA: TGCAGCGTTGTAGCGTTTATAGCGGGACAGGGTATTGTGAACACTGAAGCTTTCTTT. The chain carries TRBV29-1 and TRBJ1-1, with 9 nucleotides matching TRBD1. The J segment lost 0 bases and the V segment lost 4 bases, leaving 18 bases of the junction unmatched. The CDR3 consists of 19 residues. The germline V gene has CDR1 SQVTM and CDR2 ANQGSEA.

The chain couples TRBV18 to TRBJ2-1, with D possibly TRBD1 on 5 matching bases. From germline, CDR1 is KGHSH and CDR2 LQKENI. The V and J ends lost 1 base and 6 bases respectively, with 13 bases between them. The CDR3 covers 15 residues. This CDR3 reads CASSPQLTGSNEQFF. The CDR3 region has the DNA TGTGCCAGCTCACCACAATTAACAGGTTCCAATGAGCAGTTCTTC.

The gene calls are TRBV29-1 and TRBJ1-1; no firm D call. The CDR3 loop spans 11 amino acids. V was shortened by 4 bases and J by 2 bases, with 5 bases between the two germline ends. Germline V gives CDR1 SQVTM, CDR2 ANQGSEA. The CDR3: CSVAHNTEAFF. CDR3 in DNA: TGCAGCGTTGCACATAACACTGAAGCTTTCTTT.

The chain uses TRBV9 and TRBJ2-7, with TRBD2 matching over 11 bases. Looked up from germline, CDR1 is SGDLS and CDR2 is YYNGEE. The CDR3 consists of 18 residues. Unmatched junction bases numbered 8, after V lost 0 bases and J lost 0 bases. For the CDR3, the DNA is TGTGCCAGCAGCGTAGGGCTAGCGGGGGGTCGAGGCTCCTACGAGCAGTACTTC. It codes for CASSVGLAGGRGSYEQYF.